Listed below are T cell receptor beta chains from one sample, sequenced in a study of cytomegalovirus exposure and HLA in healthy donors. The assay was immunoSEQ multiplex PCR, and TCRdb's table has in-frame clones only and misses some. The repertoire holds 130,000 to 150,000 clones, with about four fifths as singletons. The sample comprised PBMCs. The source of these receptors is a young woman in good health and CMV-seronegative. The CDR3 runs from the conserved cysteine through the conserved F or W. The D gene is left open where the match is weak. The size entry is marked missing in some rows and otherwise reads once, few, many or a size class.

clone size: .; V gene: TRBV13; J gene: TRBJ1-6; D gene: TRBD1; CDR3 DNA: TGTGCCAGCAGCTCAAACAGGGGGCGTTTGAATTCACCCCTCCACTTT; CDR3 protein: CASSSNRGRLNSPLHF
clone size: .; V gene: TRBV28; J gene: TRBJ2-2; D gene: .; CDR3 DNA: TGTGCCAGCAGTCGCAAGGGGAAGCTGTTTTTT; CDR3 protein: CASSRKGKLFF
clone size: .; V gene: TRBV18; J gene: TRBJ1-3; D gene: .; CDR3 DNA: TGTGCCAGCTCACCCCTGGGAGGGGTCTCAGGAAACACCATATATTTT; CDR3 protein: CASSPLGGVSGNTIYF
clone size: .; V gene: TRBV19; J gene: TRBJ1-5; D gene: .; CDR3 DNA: TGTGCCAGTAGTGACAGAAGAAATCAGCCCCAGCATTTT; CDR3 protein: CASSDRRNQPQHF
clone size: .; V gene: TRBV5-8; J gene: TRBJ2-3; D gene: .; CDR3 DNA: TGTGCCAGCAGCTTGCAGAGGGCAGATACGCAGTATTTT; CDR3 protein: CASSLQRADTQYF
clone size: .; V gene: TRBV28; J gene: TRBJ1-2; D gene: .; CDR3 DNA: TGTGCCAGCGCAATTAACGAGCGCGGCTACACCTTC; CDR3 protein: CASAINERGYTF
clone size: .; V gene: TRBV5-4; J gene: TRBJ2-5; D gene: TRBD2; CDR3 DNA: TGTGCCAGCAGCTTGGGTGGGACTAGCGGGGGAAGTCGTGAGACCCAGTACTTC; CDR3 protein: CASSLGGTSGGSRETQYF
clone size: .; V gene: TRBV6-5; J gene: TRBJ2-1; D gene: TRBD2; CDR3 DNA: TGTGCCAGCAGGCGGGGGGGCCAACTTGAGCAGTTCTTC; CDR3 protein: CASRRGGQLEQFF
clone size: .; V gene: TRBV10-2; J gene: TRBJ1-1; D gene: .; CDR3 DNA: TGCGCCAGCAGTGTGGGAGGGAGCACTGAAGCTTTCTTT; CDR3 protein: CASSVGGSTEAFF
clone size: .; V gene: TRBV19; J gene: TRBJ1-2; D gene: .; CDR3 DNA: TGTGCCAGTAGTATCTTTACCGGGAGTTCCTATGGCTACACCTTC; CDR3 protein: CASSIFTGSSYGYTF
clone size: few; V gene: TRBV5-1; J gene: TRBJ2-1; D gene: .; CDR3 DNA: TGCGCCAGCAGCTTCTGGGGGGACGGGAATGAGCAGTTCTTC; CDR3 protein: CASSFWGDGNEQFF
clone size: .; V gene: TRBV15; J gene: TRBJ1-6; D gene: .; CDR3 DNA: TGTGCCACCAGCCAAGGGAGGGGCTCCTATAATTCACCCCTCCACTTT; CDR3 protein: CATSQGRGSYNSPLHF
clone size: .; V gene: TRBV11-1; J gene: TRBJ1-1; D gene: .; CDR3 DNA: TGTGCCAGCAGCGTATACAGGGACCTGAACACTGAAGCTTTCTTT; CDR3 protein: CASSVYRDLNTEAFF
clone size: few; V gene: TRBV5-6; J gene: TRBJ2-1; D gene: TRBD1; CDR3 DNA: TGTGCCAGCAGCCAACCGGGACAGGGAGTAAATGAGCAGTTCTTC; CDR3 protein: CASSQPGQGVNEQFF
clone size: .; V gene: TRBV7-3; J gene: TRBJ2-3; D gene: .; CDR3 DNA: TGTGCCAGCAGCTTCTCCAGGGGCGCAGATACGCAGTATTTT; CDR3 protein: CASSFSRGADTQYF
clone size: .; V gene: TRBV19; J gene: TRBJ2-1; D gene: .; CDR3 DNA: TGTGCCAGTAGCAGGTATTCCTACAATGAGCAGTTCTTC; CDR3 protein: CASSRYSYNEQFF
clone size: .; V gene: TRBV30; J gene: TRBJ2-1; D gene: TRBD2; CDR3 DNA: TGTGCCTGGACTCCTAGCGGGGGGGATAACAATGAGCAGTTCTTC; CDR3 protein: CAWTPSGGDNNEQFF
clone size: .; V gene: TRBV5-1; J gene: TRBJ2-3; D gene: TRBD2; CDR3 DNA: TGCGCCAGCAGCTTTGGTGGACTAGCGGGGGGCACTAGCACAGATACGCAGTATTTT; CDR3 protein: CASSFGGLAGGTSTDTQYF
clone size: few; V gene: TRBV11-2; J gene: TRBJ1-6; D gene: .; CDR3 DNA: TGTGCCAGCAGCTACAGGCCAGGGTATAATTCACCCCTCCACTTT; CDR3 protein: CASSYRPGYNSPLHF
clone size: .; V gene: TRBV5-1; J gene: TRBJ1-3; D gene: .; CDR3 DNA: TGCGCCAGCACCCAACAGGACCCCTCTGGAAACACCATATATTTT; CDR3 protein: CASTQQDPSGNTIYF
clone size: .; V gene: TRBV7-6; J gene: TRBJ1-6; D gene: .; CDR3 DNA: TGTGCCAGCAGCATGGGACACCAGAGCTCCTATAATTCACCCCTCCACTTT; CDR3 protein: CASSMGHQSSYNSPLHF
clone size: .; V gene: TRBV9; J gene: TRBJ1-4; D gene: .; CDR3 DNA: TGTGCCAGCAGCACCCGACATGACCATAATGAAAAACTGTTTTTT; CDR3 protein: CASSTRHDHNEKLFF
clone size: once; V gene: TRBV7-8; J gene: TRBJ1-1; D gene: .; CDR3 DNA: TGTGCCAGCAGCCAGGGGACATTTTCGAACACTGAAGCTTTCTTT; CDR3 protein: CASSQGTFSNTEAFF
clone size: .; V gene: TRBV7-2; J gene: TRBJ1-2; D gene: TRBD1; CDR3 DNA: TGTGCCAGCAGCTGGACAGGGAATGAAGTGAGTGGCTACACCTTC; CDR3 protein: CASSWTGNEVSGYTF
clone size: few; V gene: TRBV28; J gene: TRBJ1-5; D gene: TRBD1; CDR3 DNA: TGTGCCAGCAGTTTAGGGGGAGGGACAGGGGTAAAGCCCCAGCATTTT; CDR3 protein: CASSLGGGTGVKPQHF
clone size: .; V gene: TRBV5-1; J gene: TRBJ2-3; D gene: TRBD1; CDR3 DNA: TGCGCCAGCAGCCTGGGACAGGGGCCAGATACGCAGTATTTT; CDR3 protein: CASSLGQGPDTQYF
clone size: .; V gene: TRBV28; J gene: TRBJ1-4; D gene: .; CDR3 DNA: TGTGCCAGCAGCACCAGAAATGAAAAACTGTTTTTT; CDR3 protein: CASSTRNEKLFF
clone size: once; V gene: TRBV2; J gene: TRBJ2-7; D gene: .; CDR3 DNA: TGTGCCAGCACCAGACAGGACGCCTACGAGCAGTACTTC; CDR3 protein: CASTRQDAYEQYF
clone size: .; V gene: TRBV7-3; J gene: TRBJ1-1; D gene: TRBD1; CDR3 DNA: TGTGCCAGCAGCTCATCCGGGACAGGCCACACTGAAGCTTTCTTT; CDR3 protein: CASSSSGTGHTEAFF
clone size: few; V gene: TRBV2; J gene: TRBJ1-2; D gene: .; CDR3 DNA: TGTGCCAGCAGCGAATCCCGACAAGCTGGCTACACCTTC; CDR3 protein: CASSESRQAGYTF
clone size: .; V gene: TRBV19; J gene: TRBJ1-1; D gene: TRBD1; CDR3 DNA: TGTGCCAGTAGTACGCCAATTAACAGGGGGCGCTGGGACACTGAAGCTTTCTTT; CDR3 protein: CASSTPINRGRWDTEAFF
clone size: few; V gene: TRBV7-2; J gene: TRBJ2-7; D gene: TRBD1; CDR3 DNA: TGTGCCAGCAGCTACCGGGACAGGGGGTTCCACGAGCAGTACTTC; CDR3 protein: CASSYRDRGFHEQYF
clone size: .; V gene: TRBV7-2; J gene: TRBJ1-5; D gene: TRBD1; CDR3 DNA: TGTGCCAGCAGCTTGACAGGGGTCTCTCAGCCCCAGCATTTT; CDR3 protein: CASSLTGVSQPQHF
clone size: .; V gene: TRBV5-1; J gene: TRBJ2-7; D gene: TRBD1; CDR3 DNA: TGCGCCAGCAGCTTTGGGAGGGGGACAGGGGAACACGAGCAGTACTTC; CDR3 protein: CASSFGRGTGEHEQYF
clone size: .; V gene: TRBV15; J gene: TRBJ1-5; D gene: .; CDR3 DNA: TGTGCCACCAGGCAGGGTGGATTGAGCAATCAGCCCCAGCATTTT; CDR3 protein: CATRQGGLSNQPQHF
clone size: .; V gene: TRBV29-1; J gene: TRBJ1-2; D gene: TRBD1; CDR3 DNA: TGCAGCGTTGCCGCCGGGACAGGGTTCGGTGGCTACACCTTC; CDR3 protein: CSVAAGTGFGGYTF
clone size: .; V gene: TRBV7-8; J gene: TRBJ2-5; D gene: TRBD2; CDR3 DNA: TGTGCCAGCAGCCCGATAGCCCCTAGCGGGGAAAAGACCCAGTACTTC; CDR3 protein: CASSPIAPSGEKTQYF
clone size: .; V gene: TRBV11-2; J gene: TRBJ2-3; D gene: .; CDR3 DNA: TGTGCCAGCAGCTTAGGACTAGACACAGATACGCAGTATTTT; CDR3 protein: CASSLGLDTDTQYF
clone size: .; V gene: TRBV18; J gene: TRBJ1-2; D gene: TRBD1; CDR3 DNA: TGTGCCAGCTCACCACCGCAGACAGGGGGCAGGACGCGCTACACCTTC; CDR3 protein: CASSPPQTGGRTRYTF
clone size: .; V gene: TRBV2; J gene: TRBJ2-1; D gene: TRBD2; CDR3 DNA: TGTGCCAGCAGTGTAGCGGGGGGGCGGAATGAGCAGTTCTTC; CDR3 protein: CASSVAGGRNEQFF
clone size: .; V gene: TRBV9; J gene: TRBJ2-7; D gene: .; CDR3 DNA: TGTGCCAGCAGCCCCTCTGATCGGGGCGAGCAGTACTTC; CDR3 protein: CASSPSDRGEQYF
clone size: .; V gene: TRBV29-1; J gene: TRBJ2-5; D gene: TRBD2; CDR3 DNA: TGCAGCGTCGCACCGACTAGCGGGGGAACGGAGACCCAGTACTTC; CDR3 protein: CSVAPTSGGTETQYF
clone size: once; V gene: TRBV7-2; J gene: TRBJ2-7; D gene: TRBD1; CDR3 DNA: TGTGCCAGCAGCCCAGTTCCCCGGGACAGTCGTTACGAGCAGTACTTC; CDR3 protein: CASSPVPRDSRYEQYF
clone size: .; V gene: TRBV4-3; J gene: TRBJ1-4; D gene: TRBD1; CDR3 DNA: TGCGCCAGCAGCCAAGATCGCGCGACAGGGTTTTGGACTAATGAAAAACTGTTTTTT; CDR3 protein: CASSQDRATGFWTNEKLFF
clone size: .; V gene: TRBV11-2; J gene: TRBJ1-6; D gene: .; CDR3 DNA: TGTGCCAGCAGCTTTTCAGGGGCTAATTCACCCCTCCACTTT; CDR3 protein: CASSFSGANSPLHF
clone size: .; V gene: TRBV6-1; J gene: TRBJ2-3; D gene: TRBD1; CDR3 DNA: TGTGCCAGCGGGGGACAGCCAACAGATACGCAGTATTTT; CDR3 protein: CASGGQPTDTQYF
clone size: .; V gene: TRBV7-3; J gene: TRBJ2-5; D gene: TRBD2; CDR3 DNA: TGTGCCAGCAGCACCTCCGGGACTAGCGGGGAATCATATGAGACCCAGTACTTC; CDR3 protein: CASSTSGTSGESYETQYF
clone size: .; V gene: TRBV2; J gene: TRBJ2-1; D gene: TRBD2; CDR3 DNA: TGTGCCAGCAGTGTTTTGGGACTAGCAGGCAATGAGCAGTTCTTC; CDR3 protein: CASSVLGLAGNEQFF
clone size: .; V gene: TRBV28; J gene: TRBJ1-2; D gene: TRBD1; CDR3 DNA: TGTGCCAGCAGTTTGACGCCGGGACAGGGAGGGGGCTACACCTTC; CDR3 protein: CASSLTPGQGGGYTF
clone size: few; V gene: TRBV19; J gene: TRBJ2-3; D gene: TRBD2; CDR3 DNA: TGTGCCAGTAGTATGGGGCGATCTAGCGGGGGCACAGATACGCAGTATTTT; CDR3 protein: CASSMGRSSGGTDTQYF
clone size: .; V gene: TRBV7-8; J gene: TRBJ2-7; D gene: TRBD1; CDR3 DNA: TGTGCCAGCAGCTTAGTAAACAGGGGGCAAGGACCCCGGTCCCACGAGCAGTACTTC; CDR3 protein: CASSLVNRGQGPRSHEQYF
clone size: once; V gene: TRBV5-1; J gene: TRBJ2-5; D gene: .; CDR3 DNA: TGCGCCAGCAGCTTGGCAGGTACCGGGAAGACCCAGTACTTC; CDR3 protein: CASSLAGTGKTQYF
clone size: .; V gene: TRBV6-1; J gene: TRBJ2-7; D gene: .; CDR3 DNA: TGTGCCAGCAGATTAACAGGAGTCTACGAGCAGTACTTC; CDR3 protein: CASRLTGVYEQYF
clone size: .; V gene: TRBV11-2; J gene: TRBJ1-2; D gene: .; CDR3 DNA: TGTGCCAGCAGCTCCGTCGGGGGGAGGGGCTATGGCTACACCTTC; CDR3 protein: CASSSVGGRGYGYTF
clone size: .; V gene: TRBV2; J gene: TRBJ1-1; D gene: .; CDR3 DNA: TGTGCCAGCAGTGACAGGGCCCGGGTGAACACTGAAGCTTTCTTT; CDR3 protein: CASSDRARVNTEAFF